These 10 T cell receptor beta chains came from one sample sequenced in a study of CD8 T cells in Susac syndrome. Reverse transcription of about 0.5 to 1 ug RNA used random hexamers. TCRdb analysed the immunoSEQ multiplex PCR reads with MiXCR anew, one entry per CDR3 protein. The table shows 95,000 to 150,000 distinct CDR3 sequences, with roughly 94% occurring only once. The sequencing sample was made of CD4+ T cells from PBMCs. These receptors were collected from a human donor in good health.

This clonotype was detected once. The V call is TRBV2, the J call TRBJ1-1; D is unresolved. Trimming stripped 6 bases from V and 0 bases from J, with 2 bases between. CDR1 and CDR2 (germline): SNHLY, FYNNEI. The CDR3 contains 11 residues. CDR3 in amino acids: CASRLNTEAFF. The CDR3 DNA is TGTGCCAGCAGGCTGAACACTGAAGCTTTCTTT.

This chain connects TRBV4-3 to TRBJ2-5; maybe TRBD1 (5 bases). Trimming removed 0 bases from V and 3 bases from J, with 8 bases in between. CDR1 and CDR2 (germline): LGHNA, YSLEER. This CDR3 is built from 14 residues. The CDR3 DNA is TGCGCCAGCAGCCAAGAGGCAGGGAAAGAGACCCAGTACTTC. This encodes CASSQEAGKETQYF.

CDR3 DNA: TGTGCCAGCAGCCTGGGGGGGACTAGCGGGAGGGTAGGCGAGCAGTACTTC. It yields the protein CASSLGGTSGRVGEQYF. The chain uses TRBV5-4 and TRBJ2-7; 16 bases map to TRBD2. The ends lost 4 bases at V and 6 bases at J; junction bases unmatched: 10. Germline CDR1 SGHNT, CDR2 YYREEE (reference sequence). The CDR3 is 17 residues long.

The CDR3 DNA sequence: TGCAGTGCTAGCGGGCGGACTAGCGGGAGTTCTGGGGCCAACGTCCTGACTTTC. Its translation: CSASGRTSGSSGANVLTF. The chain couples TRBV20-1 to TRBJ2-6; 13 nucleotides line up with TRBD2. With V trimmed by 3 bases and J by 1 base, 6 bases remained unmatched. CDR3 length: 18 amino acids. Germline V gene data show CDR1 as DFQATT and CDR2 as SNEGSKA (reference sequence).

The V and J genes are TRBV5-1 and TRBJ2-1; the D call may be TRBD1 or TRBD2 (6 bases each). V lost 6 bases to trimming and J lost 5 bases, with 15 bases between them. The germline CDR1 and CDR2 sequences are SGHRS and YFSETQ. This CDR3 spans 14 amino acids. This CDR3 reads CASMRGAGDNEQFF. In DNA, the CDR3 is TGCGCCAGCATGAGGGGGGCAGGGGACAATGAGCAGTTCTTC.

The table lists this clonotype with a count of one. This chain links TRBV30 with TRBJ2-2; 9 nucleotides line up with TRBD1. Per germline, CDR1 GTSNPN and CDR2 SVGIG (reference sequence). This CDR3 has 17 residues. V shed 3 bases, J shed 3 bases, and the junction held 11 bases outside the gene matches. CDR3 region: CAWRGGSGQGYTGELFF. CDR3 coding DNA: TGTGCCTGGAGGGGGGGCTCGGGACAGGGATACACCGGGGAGCTGTTTTTT.

The genes are TRBV5-1 and TRBJ2-5, with unresolved D. CDR1 SGHRS and CDR2 YFSETQ come from the germline V gene. V gave up 0 bases and J gave up 1 base, with 4 bases separating them. The CDR3 consists of 13 residues. The CDR3: CASSLVPQETQYF. CDR3 sequence (DNA): TGCGCCAGCAGCTTGGTCCCCCAAGAGACCCAGTACTTC.

V gene TRBV5-1 combines with J gene TRBJ2-7, with D unresolved. Trimming took 1 base from V and 3 from J, leaving 8 bases between them. The CDR3 totals 13 residues. CDR1 SGHRS and CDR2 YFSETQ come from the germline V gene. The CDR3 here is CASSLNWGYEQYF. In nucleotides, the CDR3 is TGCGCCAGCAGCTTGAACTGGGGCTACGAGCAGTACTTC.

The chain joins TRBV20-1 to TRBJ2-7, with D tentatively TRBD1 (5 bases). The germline V gene encodes CDR1 DFQATT and CDR2 SNEGSKA (reference sequence). The V end was cut by 4 bases, the J end by 4 bases, with 14 bases between. The CDR3 extends over 13 amino acids. CDR3 in DNA: TGCAGTGCTACCCCCGACAGCCCTTACGAGCAGTACTTC. This encodes CSATPDSPYEQYF.

The CDR3 sequence is CASAPPGTVETQYF. CDR3 sequence (DNA): TGCGCCAGCGCCCCCCCCGGGACAGTTGAGACCCAGTACTTC. The rearrangement joins TRBV5-1 to TRBJ2-5; TRBD1 matches 7 bases. Trimming removed 7 bases from V and 5 bases from J; junction bases left unmatched: 11. The CDR3 contains 14 residues. Germline CDR1 and CDR2: SGHRS and YFSETQ.